This T cell receptor (beta chain) was found in a study of blood T cell repertoires in COVID-19. Across the study: Nucleic acid was either cDNA or gDNA, and it came from T cells, B-cell-depleted T cells, or PBMCs.

How the authors handled the data: Estimates of nucleated cell counts were drawn from the amplification of reference gene primers. The protocol was immunoSEQ multiplex PCR, while the TCRdb copy is restricted to in-frame clones and leaves out a portion. V and J calls and clone size are those listed in that table; D and trimming were worked out from the DNA. The table shows 250,000 or so clones, with about nine tenths occurring only once. Participants were aged about 18 to 89 years from about two dozen US areas. Clinical history reported by participants formed the basis on which cohorts were assigned. V was cut by 8 bases and J by 9 bases, with 17 bases left in between. From germline, CDR1 is SEHNR and CDR2 FQNEAQ (reference sequence). The CDR3 extends over 13 amino acids.

V is TRBV7-9 and J is TRBJ1-5; D remains ambiguous. Sequences were obtained from PBMCs or T cells enriched from blood (not recorded which). This TCR was sampled from a man aged 35-49 years who had recovered from COVID-19. CDR3 in amino acids: CASSQAGDRPQHF. The CDR3 bases are TGTGCCAGCTCCCAGGCCGGGGATCGGCCCCAGCATTTT.